A single sample gave rise to the 16 T cell receptor beta chains below, sequenced in a study of T cells in tuberculosis. Sequencing used immunoSEQ multiplex PCR; TCRdb keeps in-frame clones, though not all of them. The sample records 25,000 to 35,000 clones, around 95% being singletons. Sequencing input: PBMCs. The origin of the receptors is a donor aged 5 to 30 with latent tuberculosis or without tuberculosis infection.

This clone was picked up one time. The V and J genes are TRBV2 and TRBJ2-2, with a weak D call TRBD2 (6 bases). This CDR3 is 14 amino acids long. Germline V gene lookup returns CDR1 SNHLY and CDR2 FYNNEI. V gave up 9 bases and J gave up 6 bases, with 17 bases separating them. Here the CDR3 reads CARKGLNKAGELFF. DNA for the CDR3: TGTGCCAGAAAGGGACTGAATAAGGCCGGGGAGCTGTTTTTT.

V usage is TRBV11-2 and J usage is TRBJ1-3; D remains ambiguous. The CDR3 has 14 amino acids. Per the germline V gene, CDR1 is SGHAT and CDR2 is FQNNGV. The V end lost 3 bases, the J end lost 0 bases, and 6 bases lay between the germline ends. The CDR3 region is CASSFGDSGNTIYF. The CDR3 DNA reads as TGTGCCAGCAGCTTCGGAGACTCTGGAAACACCATATATTTT.

V usage is TRBV19 and J usage is TRBJ2-2; 7 bases map to TRBD2. The CDR3 consists of 13 residues. CDR1 is LNHDA and CDR2 is SQIVND in the germline V gene (reference sequence). J lost 6 bases, V lost 4 bases, and 2 bases had no gene match. CDR3 nucleotides: TGTGCCAGTAGTAAGGGAGGGCCCGGGGAGCTGTTTTTT. It specifies CASSKGGPGELFF. Full variable domain (rest looked up from reference TRBV19 and TRBJ2-2): DGGITQSPKYLFRKEGQNVTLSCEQNLNHDAMYWYRQDPGQGLRLIYYSQIVNDFQKGDIAEGYSVSREKKESFPLTVTSAQKNPTAFYLCASSKGGPGELFFGEGSRLTVL.

This sequence joins TRBV7-3 and TRBJ2-4; D unclear. Trimming stripped 2 bases from V and 4 bases from J, with 12 bases between. Germline CDR1 and CDR2: SGHTA and FQGTGA. The CDR3 sequence is 15 residues long. The DNA for the CDR3 is TGTGCCAGCAGCTTAGATAGTAGTTTTAAAAACATTCAGTACTTC. It specifies CASSLDSSFKNIQYF.

The chain is built from TRBV6-5 and TRBJ1-5; weak D call: TRBD1 (5 bases). Per germline, CDR1 MNHEY and CDR2 SVGAGI. The germline V and J ends were trimmed by 0 bases and 2 bases, with 8 bases remaining between them. The CDR3 has 15 amino acids. CDR3 sequence reads: CASSYSQGGNQPQHF. The DNA of the CDR3 is TGTGCCAGCAGTTACTCACAAGGGGGCAATCAGCCCCAGCATTTT.

The rearrangement joins TRBV9 to TRBJ1-5, with a possible D match to TRBD1 (6 bases). The CDR3 contains 18 residues. V gave up 0 bases and J gave up 5 bases, with 21 bases separating them. Germline V gene lookup returns CDR1 SGDLS and CDR2 YYNGEE. In nucleotides, the CDR3 is TGTGCCAGCAGCGTAGTAGGAACTGGACAGCTACCATATCAGCCCCAGCATTTT. This sequence encodes CASSVVGTGQLPYQPQHF. The full variable domain, in which reference TRBV9 and TRBJ1-5 provide the parts outside the CDR3, is DSGVTQTPKHLITATGQRVTLRCSPRSGDLSVYWYQQSLDQGLQFLIQYYNGEERAKGNILERFSAQQFPDLHSELNLSSLELGDSALYFCASSVVGTGQLPYQPQHFGDGTRLSIL.

This chain links TRBV27 with TRBJ1-2; the D gene is possibly TRBD1 (6 bases). CDR1 MNHEY and CDR2 SMNVEV come from the germline V gene (reference sequence). The CDR3 spans 13 residues. The V end lost 4 bases, the J end lost 4 bases, and 10 bases lay between the germline ends. DNA of the CDR3: TGTGCCAGCAGTTCGGGGGGGCCCTATGGCTACACCTTC. Amino acids: CASSSGGPYGYTF.

The rearrangement links TRBV5-6 to TRBJ1-5, with D perhaps matching TRBD1 (6 bases). Trimming stripped 2 bases from V and 2 bases from J, with 11 bases between. The germline CDR1 and CDR2 sequences are SGHDT and YYEEEE. The CDR3 covers 15 residues. Here the CDR3 DNA reads TGTGCCAGCAGCTTTTGGGGGGGCGGCAATCAGCCCCAGCATTTT. The encoded protein is CASSFWGGGNQPQHF.

The J gene is TRBJ2-3, the V gene TRBV19; 9 bases are shared with TRBD2. The junction had 3 bases not matched to a gene; V was cut back by 0 bases and J by 2 bases. Germline CDR1 LNHDA, CDR2 SQIVND (reference sequence). CDR3 length: 16 residues. In DNA form, the CDR3 reads TGTGCCAGTAGTATAGACCTAGCGGGGTTCACAGATACGCAGTATTTT. This translates into CASSIDLAGFTDTQYF.

CDR3 sequence: CASSPWDRANEKLFF. The CDR3 DNA is TGTGCCAGCTCACCCTGGGACAGAGCTAATGAAAAACTGTTTTTT. The V and J genes are TRBV18 and TRBJ1-4; 7 nucleotides agree with TRBD1. CDR1 and CDR2 from the germline V gene are KGHSH and LQKENI. The CDR3 loop spans 15 amino acids. Unmatched junction bases numbered 4, after V lost 3 bases and J lost 3 bases.

V and J are TRBV5-1 and TRBJ2-5; weak D call: TRBD1 (5 bases). Germline V lookup: CDR1 SGHRS, CDR2 YFSETQ. This CDR3 has 14 residues. V was clipped by 1 base and J by 5 bases, with 12 bases between them. CDR3 region: CASSLYSGWETQYF. CDR3 sequence (DNA): TGCGCCAGCAGCTTGTATTCAGGGTGGGAGACCCAGTACTTC.

This chain links TRBV18 with TRBJ2-5; the match to TRBD1 covers 8 bases. In germline, CDR1 is KGHSH, CDR2 LQKENI. V trimming: 5 bases; J trimming: 1 base; junction bases outside the gene matches: 6. The CDR3 contains 15 residues. The CDR3 bases are TGTGCCAGCTCATCGGCCGGGACAGGCCAAGAGACCCAGTACTTC. This translates into CASSSAGTGQETQYF.

The chain joins TRBV7-3 to TRBJ2-3; TRBD2 matches at 9 bases. Unmatched junction bases numbered 6, after V lost 5 bases and J lost 0 bases. Germline assignment: CDR1 SGHTA and CDR2 FQGTGA. There are 16 residues in the CDR3. The CDR3 region has the DNA TGTGCCAGCAGCCCGAGGACTAGCGTTAGCACAGATACGCAGTATTTT. Its translation: CASSPRTSVSTDTQYF.

V gene TRBV7-2 combines with J gene TRBJ2-1; D is perhaps TRBD2 (5 bases). Trimming left V 0 bases short and J 0 bases short, with 6 bases between. This CDR3 is built from 15 residues. Germline CDR1 is SGHTA and CDR2 is FQGNSA. CDR3 sequence reads: CASSLAGDSYNEQFF. The CDR3 DNA is TGTGCCAGCAGCTTAGCCGGGGACTCCTACAATGAGCAGTTCTTC.

The chain joins TRBV15 to TRBJ1-5; 7 bases match TRBD1. V was pared by 3 bases and J by 6 bases, with 8 bases of the junction left unmatched. Germline V gene sequence: CDR1 LNHNV, CDR2 YYDKDF (reference sequence). The CDR3 length is 15 residues. CDR3 coding DNA: TGTGCCACCAGCAGTACAGGGGAATGGGGTCAGCCCCAGCATTTT. It codes for CATSSTGEWGQPQHF.

V gene TRBV7-9 combines with J gene TRBJ2-1; 11 bases fit TRBD2. Germline CDR1 is SEHNR and CDR2 is FQNEAQ (reference sequence). The length of the CDR3 is 15 residues. Trimming cost V 0 bases and J 7 bases; bases outside gene matches: 2. For the CDR3, the DNA is TGTGCCAGCAGCTTAGCACTAGCGGGAGATAATGAGCAGTTCTTC. The encoded protein is CASSLALAGDNEQFF.